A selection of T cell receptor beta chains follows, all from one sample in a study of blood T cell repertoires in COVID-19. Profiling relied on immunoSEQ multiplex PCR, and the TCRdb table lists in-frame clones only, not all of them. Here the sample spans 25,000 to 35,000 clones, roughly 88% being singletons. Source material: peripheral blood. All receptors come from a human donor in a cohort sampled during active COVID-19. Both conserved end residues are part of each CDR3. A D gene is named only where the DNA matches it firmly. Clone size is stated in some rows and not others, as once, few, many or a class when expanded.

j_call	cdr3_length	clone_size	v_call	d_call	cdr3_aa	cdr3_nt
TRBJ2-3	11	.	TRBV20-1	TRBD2	CSASRGGQQYF	TGCAGTGCTTCTCGGGGGGGACAACAGTATTTT
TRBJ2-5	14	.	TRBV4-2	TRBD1	CASSPGQGEETQYF	TGTGCCAGCAGCCCGGGACAGGGAGAGGAGACCCAGTACTTC
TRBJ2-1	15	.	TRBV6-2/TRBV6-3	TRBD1	CASSSTGGPLNEQFF	TGTGCCAGCAGTTCCACAGGGGGCCCTTTGAATGAGCAGTTCTTC
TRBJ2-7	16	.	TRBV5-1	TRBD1	CASSGARQGVSYEQYF	TGCGCCAGCAGCGGAGCCCGACAGGGTGTTTCCTACGAGCAGTACTTC
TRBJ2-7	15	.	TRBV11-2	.	CASSLVGRRGDEQYF	TGTGCCAGCAGCTTAGTTGGGAGGAGGGGTGACGAGCAGTACTTC
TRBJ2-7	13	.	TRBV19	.	CASSIGGGASKYF	TGTGCCAGTAGTATTGGAGGGGGGGCCTCTAAGTACTTC
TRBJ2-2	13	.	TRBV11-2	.	CASSFSNTGELFF	TGTGCCAGCAGCTTTAGCAACACCGGGGAGCTGTTTTTT
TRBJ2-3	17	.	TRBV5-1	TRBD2	CASSGRLAGGLTDTQYF	TGCGCCAGCAGCGGCAGACTAGCGGGGGGCCTCACAGATACGCAGTATTTT
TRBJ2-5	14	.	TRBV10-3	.	CAISESRPVETQYF	TGTGCCATCAGTGAGTCCAGGCCCGTGGAGACCCAGTACTTC
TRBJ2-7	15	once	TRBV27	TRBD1	CASSSTGTGAYEQYF	TGTGCCAGCAGTTCGACCGGGACAGGGGCCTACGAGCAGTACTTC
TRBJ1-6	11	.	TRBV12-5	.	CASGLGGPLHF	TGTGCTAGTGGCCTCGGGGGACCCCTCCACTTT
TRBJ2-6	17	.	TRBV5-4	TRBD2	CASSLSISGAGANVLTF	TGTGCCAGCAGCTTGAGTATTAGCGGGGCTGGGGCCAACGTCCTGACTTTC
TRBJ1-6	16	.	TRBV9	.	CASSVATQGGNSPLHF	TGTGCCAGCAGCGTAGCTACGCAGGGTGGGAATTCACCCCTCCACTTT
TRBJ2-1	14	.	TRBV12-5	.	CASALQGFQDEQFF	TGTGCTAGTGCCCTACAGGGTTTTCAGGATGAGCAGTTCTTC
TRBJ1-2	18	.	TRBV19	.	CASSIIWRAGVTNYGYTF	TGTGCCAGTAGTATTATTTGGCGGGCAGGGGTAACGAACTATGGCTACACCTTC
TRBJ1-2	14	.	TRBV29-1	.	CSVITRDWNYGYTF	TGCAGCGTAATTACCCGGGACTGGAACTATGGCTACACCTTC
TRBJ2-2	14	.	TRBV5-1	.	CASSLVANTGELFF	TGCGCCAGCAGCTTGGTGGCAAACACCGGGGAGCTGTTTTTT
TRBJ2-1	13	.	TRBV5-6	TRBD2	CASSSLASQGQFF	TGTGCCAGCAGCTCACTAGCGAGCCAAGGGCAGTTCTTC
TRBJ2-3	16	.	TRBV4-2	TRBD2	CASSQEKAGGTDTQYF	TGTGCCAGCAGCCAAGAAAAAGCGGGAGGCACAGATACGCAGTATTTT
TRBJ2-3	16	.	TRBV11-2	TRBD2	CASSFTTSGGIDTQYF	TGTGCCAGCAGCTTCACAACTAGCGGGGGTATAGATACGCAGTATTTT
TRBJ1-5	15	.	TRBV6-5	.	CASTGGPRGNQPQHF	TGTGCCAGCACCGGGGGGCCCCGGGGCAATCAGCCCCAGCATTTT
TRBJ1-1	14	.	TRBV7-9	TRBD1	CASSGHRGNTEAFF	TGTGCCAGCAGCGGTCACAGGGGGAACACTGAAGCTTTCTTT
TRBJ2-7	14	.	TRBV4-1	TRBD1	CASSLDRGDYEQYF	TGCGCCAGCAGCCTTGACAGGGGGGACTACGAGCAGTACTTC
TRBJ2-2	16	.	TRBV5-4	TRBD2	CASSPPSGGAGGELFF	TGTGCCAGCAGCCCCCCTAGCGGGGGGGCGGGCGGGGAGCTGTTTTTT
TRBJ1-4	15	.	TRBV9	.	CASSVGLRVGEKLFF	TGTGCCAGCAGCGTAGGTTTGAGGGTCGGGGAAAAACTGTTTTTT
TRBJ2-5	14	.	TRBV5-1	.	CASSAGTSEETQYF	TGCGCCAGCAGCGCCGGGACTTCCGAAGAGACCCAGTACTTC
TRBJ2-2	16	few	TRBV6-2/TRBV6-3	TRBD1	CASSSGQDLNTGELFF	TGTGCCAGCAGTTCGGGACAGGACCTTAACACCGGGGAGCTGTTTTTT
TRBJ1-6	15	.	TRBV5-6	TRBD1	CASSLGAGGRSPLHF	TGTGCCAGCAGCTTGGGGGCAGGGGGTCGCTCACCCCTCCACTTT
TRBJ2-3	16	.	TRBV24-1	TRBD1	CATSKTPGGETDTQYF	TGTGCCACCAGTAAGACCCCAGGGGGCGAAACAGATACGCAGTATTTT
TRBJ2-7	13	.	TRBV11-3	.	CANSYTSAGEQYF	TGTGCCAACAGCTACACCTCCGCGGGCGAGCAGTACTTC
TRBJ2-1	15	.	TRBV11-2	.	CASSLVGLANNEQFF	TGTGCCAGCAGCTTAGTTGGCCTAGCGAACAATGAGCAGTTCTTC
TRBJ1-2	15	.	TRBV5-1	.	CASSSDTLGGYGYTF	TGCGCCAGCAGCTCAGACACCCTCGGAGGCTATGGCTACACCTTC
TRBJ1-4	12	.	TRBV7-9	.	CASSLEGTKLFF	TGTGCCAGCAGCTTAGAAGGGACTAAACTGTTTTTT
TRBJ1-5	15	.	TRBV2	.	CASVAGLRGGQPQHF	TGTGCCAGCGTGGCAGGGCTAAGGGGAGGTCAGCCCCAGCATTTT
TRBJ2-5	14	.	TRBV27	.	CASSLSRLQETQYF	TGTGCCAGCAGTTTAAGTAGGTTACAGGAGACCCAGTACTTC
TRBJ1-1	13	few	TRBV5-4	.	CASSFPGITEAFF	TGTGCCAGCAGCTTCCCGGGGATCACTGAAGCTTTCTTT
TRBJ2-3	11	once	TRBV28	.	CASSQEDTQYF	TGTGCCAGCAGCCAGGAAGATACGCAGTATTTT
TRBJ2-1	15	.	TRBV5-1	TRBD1	CASSLMTGGYNEQFF	TGCGCCAGCAGCTTGATGACAGGGGGGTACAATGAGCAGTTCTTC
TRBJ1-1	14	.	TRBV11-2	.	CASSLDQGRTEAFF	TGTGCCAGCAGCTTAGATCAGGGTCGGACTGAAGCTTTCTTT
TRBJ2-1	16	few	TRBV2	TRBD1	CASTPQGAGVGGEQFF	TGTGCCAGCACCCCCCAGGGGGCGGGTGTGGGCGGTGAGCAGTTCTTC
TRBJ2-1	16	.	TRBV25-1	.	CASSISTGSSYNEQFF	TGTGCCAGCAGCATCTCTACAGGGAGCTCCTACAATGAGCAGTTCTTC
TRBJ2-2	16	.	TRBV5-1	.	CASSFEGSANTGELFF	TGCGCCAGCAGCTTCGAAGGAAGCGCGAACACCGGGGAGCTGTTTTTT
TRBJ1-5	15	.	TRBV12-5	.	CASGPGTSVNQPQHF	TGTGCTAGTGGACCCGGGACATCCGTTAATCAGCCCCAGCATTTT